These 18 T cell receptor beta chains were sequenced from one sample in a study of identical twins. TCRdb analysed the 5' RACE reads with MiXCR anew, one entry per CDR3 protein. The sample has a few hundred thousand distinct CDR3 sequences, 9.6% seen once. The same sample was also used in a study of yellow fever vaccine responses in identical twins.

The sample taken for sequencing was PBMCs. The source is a woman aged 18-35 years in good health.

In this sample, this clonotype turned up a few times. The chain joins TRBV5-6 to TRBJ2-5; D gene uncertain. Between the trimmed V and J ends, which lost 4 bases and 5 bases, there was a span of 15 bases. The CDR3 length is 14 residues. Germline CDR1 and CDR2: SGHDT and YYEEEE. The CDR3 region is CASSRASALETQYF. The CDR3 coding sequence is TGTGCCAGCAGCAGGGCCAGCGCTCTGGAGACCCAGTACTTC.

There are a few counts of this clonotype. The DNA of the CDR3 is TGCAGCGTTACTAGCGGGAGTCACGAGCAGTACTTC. Encoded protein: CSVTSGSHEQYF. J is TRBJ2-7 and V is TRBV29-1; TRBD2 agrees at 11 bases. V shed 5 bases and J 5 bases; nucleotides not matched to a gene: 2. Germline V gives CDR1 SQVTM, CDR2 ANQGSEA. This CDR3 is 12 amino acids long.

This chain uses TRBV6-1 with TRBJ2-7; 9 bases map to TRBD1. Looked up from germline, CDR1 is MNHNS and CDR2 is SASEGT. This CDR3 region has 15 residues. Trimming cost V 6 bases and J 5 bases; bases outside gene matches: 11. This chain's CDR3 is CASSHGGQGNDEQYF. CDR3 nucleotides: TGTGCCAGCAGCCATGGCGGACAGGGGAATGACGAGCAGTACTTC.

This clonotype was seen more than once but under ten times. This chain joins TRBV9 and TRBJ1-6; D remains ambiguous. This CDR3 spans 15 amino acids. Germline V gene sequence: CDR1 SGDLS, CDR2 YYNGEE. V lost 0 bases and J 0 bases, leaving 4 bases between the germline ends. The CDR3 is CASSVGGSYNSPLHF. The CDR3, as DNA: TGTGCCAGCAGCGTAGGGGGCTCCTATAATTCACCCCTCCACTTT.

This rearrangement joins TRBV11-2 to TRBJ2-1; TRBD2 aligns across 9 bases. Germline V gene lookup returns CDR1 SGHAT and CDR2 FQNNGV. V was pared by 4 bases and J by 7 bases, with 11 bases of the junction left unmatched. This CDR3 contains 16 residues. CDR3 residues: CASSSSGRGGTNEQFF. DNA for the CDR3: TGTGCCAGCAGCTCTTCAGGGCGGGGGGGCACGAATGAGCAGTTCTTC.

This clonotype was counted a few times. This chain joins TRBV5-6 and TRBJ2-1; 8 bases are a match to TRBD2. CDR1 and CDR2 (germline): SGHDT, YYEEEE. The J segment lost 8 bases and the V segment lost 4 bases, leaving 8 bases of the junction unmatched. The CDR3 has 14 amino acids. The CDR3 DNA reads as TGTGCCAGCAGCCCCCCGGGACTAGGTGATGAGCAGTTCTTC. As protein: CASSPPGLGDEQFF.

The rearrangement links TRBV7-6 to TRBJ2-3; D unresolved. The V end lost 1 base, the J end lost 9 bases, and 14 bases lay between the germline ends. CDR3 length: 14 amino acids. From germline, CDR1 is SGHVS and CDR2 FNYEAQ. The CDR3 nucleotides read TGTGCCAGCAGCTTAGGAGTTTCCCCCCCCACGCAGTATTTT. This encodes CASSLGVSPPTQYF.

The CDR3 region is CASSVARAGYEQYF. The CDR3 bases are TGTGCCAGCAGCGTAGCCAGGGCAGGGTACGAGCAGTACTTC. The rearrangement uses TRBV9 and TRBJ2-7; TRBD1 is a possible D gene (5 bases). Germline CDR1 SGDLS, CDR2 YYNGEE. V was trimmed by 0 bases and J by 4 bases, leaving 11 bases between them. The CDR3 is 14 residues long.

This clonotype has more than one count but fewer than ten. The chain employs TRBV29-1 and TRBJ2-2; the D is unclear. This CDR3 contains 10 residues. The germline V gene encodes CDR1 SQVTM and CDR2 ANQGSEA. V lost 7 bases and J lost 7, with 7 bases in between. CDR3 coding DNA: TGCAGCGCCTCCAGCGGGGAGCTGTTTTTT. This codes for CSASSGELFF.

Only a few counts were recorded for this clonotype. V gene TRBV11-2 combines with J gene TRBJ1-6, with TRBD1 as a possible D gene (5 bases). Per the germline V gene, CDR1 is SGHAT and CDR2 is FQNNGV. V lost 5 bases, J lost 8 bases, and 16 bases lay in between. CDR3 length: 15 residues. As DNA, the CDR3 is TGTGCCAGCAGCCCGTCCGGGACCCCGTATTCACCCCTCCACTTT. As protein: CASSPSGTPYSPLHF.

This clonotype has more than one count but fewer than ten. The rearrangement joins TRBV20-1 to TRBJ2-3; the match to TRBD2 covers 11 bases. The V gene's germline CDR1 is DFQATT and CDR2 SNEGSKA (reference sequence). The CDR3 length is 18 residues. V lost 0 bases, J lost 5 bases, and 13 bases stayed unmatched. The CDR3 loop is CSARDRRLAGPGGDTQYF. The DNA for the CDR3 is TGCAGTGCTAGAGATAGGCGACTAGCGGGACCGGGCGGAGATACGCAGTATTTT.

The rearrangement joins TRBV21-1 to TRBJ2-4; TRBD1 is taken as the D call from the table, unchecked against the DNA. TRBV21-1 is a pseudogene segment. There are 16 residues in the CDR3. CDR3 nucleotides: TGTGCCACCACCTCAAACGGTGGGACGGCCAAAAACATTCAGTACTTC. Translation gives CATTSNGGTAKNIQYF.

This clonotype was seen a few times. The J gene is TRBJ2-7, the V gene TRBV28, with 7 bases identical to TRBD2. CDR3 size: 15 residues. V shed 4 bases and J 0 bases; nucleotides not matched to a gene: 6. Germline CDR1 and CDR2: MDHEN and SYDVKM. The CDR3: CASSSSGTSSYEQYF. In nucleotides, the CDR3 is TGTGCCAGCAGTTCTAGCGGTACGAGCTCCTACGAGCAGTACTTC.

The J gene is TRBJ2-5, the V gene TRBV6-5, with 10 positions matching TRBD2. The ends lost 2 bases at V and 4 bases at J; junction bases unmatched: 4. This CDR3 spans 15 amino acids. In germline, CDR1 is MNHEY, CDR2 SVGAGI. The CDR3 loop reads CASSYTSGVAETQYF. CDR3 nucleotides: TGTGCCAGCAGTTACACTAGCGGGGTCGCAGAGACCCAGTACTTC.

This clonotype was seen a few times. This sequence joins TRBV5-1 and TRBJ1-2; 7 positions agree with TRBD1. Germline loops: CDR1 SGHRS, CDR2 YFSETQ. This CDR3 is built from 12 residues. Unmatched junction bases numbered 2, after V lost 6 bases and J lost 3 bases. The DNA of the CDR3 is TGCGCCAGCACAGGGGGAGACTATGGCTACACCTTC. Translating gives CASTGGDYGYTF.

The chain has TRBV5-1 and TRBJ2-5, with 10 bases lining up with TRBD2. Germline CDR1 reads SGHRS; CDR2 reads YFSETQ. This CDR3 is built from 16 residues. J was trimmed by 5 bases and V by 3 bases; bases with no gene match: 10. The CDR3, as DNA: TGCGCCAGCAGCTCGGACCCTAGCGGGGGCCGGGAGACCCAGTACTTC. Encoded protein: CASSSDPSGGRETQYF.

This clonotype was found many times. This chain links TRBV6-2 or TRBV6-3 with TRBJ2-7; no definite D call. The germline CDR1 and CDR2 sequences are MNHEY and SVGEGT. The V gene lost 4 bases and the J gene lost 2 bases, with 15 bases spanning the gap. The CDR3 runs to 15 residues. CDR3 loop: CASSFDGGGPYEQYF. The CDR3 DNA follows: TGTGCCAGCAGTTTCGACGGCGGCGGACCCTACGAGCAGTACTTC.

The table lists this clonotype with a few counts. The chain is built from TRBV20-1 and TRBJ2-7; 10 bases map to TRBD2. Unmatched junction bases numbered 9, after V lost 5 bases and J lost 5 bases. Germline V lookup: CDR1 DFQATT, CDR2 SNEGSKA (reference sequence). CDR3 length: 14 residues. CDR3 sequence (DNA): TGCAGTGCTGGAGCGGGGGGGGTAGTCGACGAGCAGTACTTC. Translation: CSAGAGGVVDEQYF.